The rows below give T cell receptor beta chains drawn from one sample of a study of shared clonotypes between healthy human individuals. Sequencing used immunoSEQ multiplex PCR; TCRdb keeps in-frame clones, though not all of them. In the table there are about 1 million clones, 75% of which are singletons. The source material was memory CD4+ T cells sorted from blood. The origin of the receptors is a young man in good health. Each CDR3 is given with its conserved first and last residue. A D gene is named only where the DNA matches it firmly. Not all rows give a size; the values are once, few, many and, for expanded clones, a class.

j_call	d_call	cdr3_length	v_call	clone_size	cdr3_nt	cdr3_aa
TRBJ2-3	.	15	TRBV2	.	TGTGCCAGCAGGCAGGGCCAACCCAGCACAGATACGCAGTATTTT	CASRQGQPSTDTQYF
TRBJ1-2	TRBD1	13	TRBV5-1	.	TGCGCCAGCAGCGGACAGGGAACCTATGGCTACACCTTC	CASSGQGTYGYTF
TRBJ2-5	.	14	TRBV7-2	.	TGTGCCAGCAGCTTAAATCAGGGTCCCGAGACCCAGTACTTC	CASSLNQGPETQYF
TRBJ2-1	TRBD2	14	TRBV11-2	.	TGTGCCAGCAGCACCGGACTAGCGGGTTATGAGCAGTTCTTC	CASSTGLAGYEQFF
TRBJ1-5	.	16	TRBV19	.	TGTGCCAGTAAAAACCCCACGGATCACGGCAATCAGCCCCAGCATTTT	CASKNPTDHGNQPQHF
TRBJ2-3	.	14	TRBV4-3	.	TGCGCCAGCAGCCCGATATTAGGGGGGTCGACGCAGTATTTT	CASSPILGGSTQYF
TRBJ2-6	.	15	TRBV30	.	TGTGCCTGGGGGCTCCAGGGTCCTGGGGCCAACGTCCTGACTTTC	CAWGLQGPGANVLTF
TRBJ1-1	TRBD1	13	TRBV5-1	once	TGCGCCAGCAGCTTGGAGACAGGGGGTGAAGCTTTCTTT	CASSLETGGEAFF
TRBJ2-3	.	14	TRBV5-1	.	TGCGCCAGCAGCTTGAACGGGGCCCCAGATACGCAGTATTTT	CASSLNGAPDTQYF
TRBJ2-5	.	14	TRBV19	.	TGTGCCAGTAGTATAGATGGCGCTGTAGAGACCCAGTACTTC	CASSIDGAVETQYF
TRBJ1-1	TRBD1	14	TRBV18	once	TGTGCCAGCTCCCAAGGACAGGGGAGCACTGAAGCTTTCTTT	CASSQGQGSTEAFF
TRBJ1-2	TRBD1	17	TRBV5-1	.	TGCGCCAGCAGCGTCGTGGGACAGGGGTTGGCCTACTATGGCTACACCTTC	CASSVVGQGLAYYGYTF
TRBJ2-3	TRBD1	17	TRBV7-9	.	TGTGCCAGCAGCGCGTGGACAGGACAAAGTAGCACAGATACGCAGTATTTT	CASSAWTGQSSTDTQYF
TRBJ2-1	.	12	TRBV5-6	few	TGTGCCAGCAGCTCCCGACTCGTTGAGCAGTTCTTC	CASSSRLVEQFF
TRBJ2-1	.	14	TRBV5-1	.	TGCGCCAGCAGCTCCGACTCGTCCTACAATGAGCAGTTCTTC	CASSSDSSYNEQFF
TRBJ1-2	TRBD1	15	TRBV6-5	.	TGTGCCAGCAGCCCTCCCCAGGGACAGGGCTATGGCTACACCTTC	CASSPPQGQGYGYTF
TRBJ1-1	.	11	TRBV20-1	.	TGCAGTGCTAGAGATCGTACTGAAGCTTTCTTT	CSARDRTEAFF
TRBJ2-5	TRBD1	14	TRBV5-4	.	TGTGCCAGCAGCTCGACAGGGGGTGGGGAGACCCAGTACTTC	CASSSTGGGETQYF
TRBJ2-3	TRBD2	17	TRBV5-8	.	TGTGCCAGCAGTTCCGGGACTAGCGGGAGCCGCACAGATACGCAGTATTTT	CASSSGTSGSRTDTQYF
TRBJ2-7	TRBD1	14	TRBV7-9	.	TGTGCCAGCAGCTTAGCGGGACAGGAGTACGAGCAGTACTTC	CASSLAGQEYEQYF
TRBJ2-5	.	12	TRBV7-2	.	TGTGCCAGCAGCTTTAAGGGGGTCGCCCAGTACTTC	CASSFKGVAQYF
TRBJ2-2	TRBD2	14	TRBV13	.	TGTGCCAGCAGTCGGAGGGGAGGGTACGGGGAGCTGTTTTTT	CASSRRGGYGELFF
TRBJ2-1	.	11	TRBV6-6	.	TGTGCCAGCAGTACCGACTCTGAGCAGTTCTTC	CASSTDSEQFF
TRBJ2-2	TRBD2	14	TRBV7-8	few	TGTGCCAGCAACGAATTTAGCGGGACCGGGGAGCTGTTTTTT	CASNEFSGTGELFF
TRBJ1-2	.	12	TRBV10-3	few	TGTGCCGTCAGAGTTGGAAGTTATGGCTACACCTTC	CAVRVGSYGYTF
TRBJ2-2	.	12	TRBV6-4	.	TGTGCCAGCAGTGCCTTTACCGGGGAGCTGTTTTTT	CASSAFTGELFF
TRBJ1-2	.	13	TRBV28	.	TGTGCCAGCAGCTCTACGGTACAGTATGGCTACACCTTC	CASSSTVQYGYTF
TRBJ2-1	TRBD1	15	TRBV28	.	TGTGCCAGCAGTTTGTCAGGGGGCGCCTACAATGAGCAGTTCTTC	CASSLSGGAYNEQFF
TRBJ1-1	TRBD1	13	TRBV6-5	.	TGTGCCAGCAGTTTGGGACAGTCCACTGAAGCTTTCTTT	CASSLGQSTEAFF
TRBJ2-1	TRBD1	13	TRBV7-6	.	TGTGCCAGCAGCTTGGGACAGTACAATGAGCAGTTCTTC	CASSLGQYNEQFF
TRBJ2-7	TRBD1	15	TRBV6-1	.	TGTGCCAGCAGTGAATCTCCGGGACAGTTCTACGAGCAGTACTTC	CASSESPGQFYEQYF
TRBJ1-1	.	13	TRBV5-1	.	TGCGCCAGCAGCTTAAACGAGAACACTGAAGCTTTCTTT	CASSLNENTEAFF
TRBJ1-1	.	11	TRBV20-1	.	TGCAGTGCACGAACGGCAGGTCGAGACCTCTTT	CSARTAGRDLF
TRBJ1-2	TRBD1	16	TRBV5-4	.	TGTGCCAGCAGCCCCGGGACAGGGCCCACTAACTATGGCTACACCTTC	CASSPGTGPTNYGYTF
TRBJ2-7	.	13	TRBV7-6	many	TGTGCCAGCAGCTTAGGCCTAGTCGGCGAGCAGTACTTC	CASSLGLVGEQYF
TRBJ1-1	.	14	TRBV7-9	.	TGTGCCAGCAGCTTAAGGGAAGCTAACACTGAAGCTTTCTTT	CASSLREANTEAFF
TRBJ2-7	.	15	TRBV4-1	.	TGCGCCAGCAGCCAAGATAGGACTTTCCCCTACGAGCAGTACTTC	CASSQDRTFPYEQYF
TRBJ2-2	.	15	TRBV19	.	TGTGCCAGTAGTAGACTACTAACCGGCACCGGGGAGCTGTTTTTT	CASSRLLTGTGELFF
TRBJ2-7	TRBD1	15	TRBV5-4	.	TGTGCCAGCAGCTTGTTGGGACAGGGAGGCTACGAGCAGTACTTC	CASSLLGQGGYEQYF
TRBJ2-3	.	13	TRBV6-6	.	TGTGCCAGCAGTCTAGGGTCCACAGATACGCAGTATTTT	CASSLGSTDTQYF
TRBJ1-4	.	15	TRBV6-6	.	TGTGCCAGCAATTGGACCTGGGCAACTAATGAAAAACTGTTTTTT	CASNWTWATNEKLFF
TRBJ2-3	.	12	TRBV19	.	TGTGCCAGTAGTCCGAACACAGATACGCAGTATTTT	CASSPNTDTQYF
TRBJ2-5	TRBD2	14	TRBV5-1	once	TGCGCCAGTGCTCAGGGACTAGCGGGAGAGACCCAGTACTTC	CASAQGLAGETQYF
TRBJ2-7	.	14	TRBV7-6	.	TGTGCCAGCAGCTCTTTATTCAACTCCTACGAGCAGTACTTC	CASSSLFNSYEQYF
TRBJ2-7	TRBD1	11	TRBV30	few	TGTGCCCGGCAGGGGGCCAACGAGCAGTACTTC	CARQGANEQYF
TRBJ2-7	.	16	TRBV28	.	TGTGCCAGCAGTTTTCCCGGGACCCAGGGCATATACGAGCAGTACTTC	CASSFPGTQGIYEQYF
TRBJ2-5	TRBD1	12	TRBV10-2	.	TGCGCCAGCAGTGAACAGGGGGAGACCCAGTACTTC	CASSEQGETQYF
TRBJ2-5	TRBD2	14	TRBV9	.	TGTGCCAGCAGCTGGGGAGGGGAGCAAGAGACCCAGTACTTC	CASSWGGEQETQYF
TRBJ1-5	TRBD1	15	TRBV2	.	TGTGCCAGCACCAGAACGGGACAGGGGAATCAGCCCCAGCATTTT	CASTRTGQGNQPQHF
TRBJ2-7	.	14	TRBV18	.	TGTGCCAGCTCACCAGCGGGAAGCTCCTACGAGCAGTACTTC	CASSPAGSSYEQYF
TRBJ2-3	.	16	TRBV10-3	once	TGTGCCATCAGTGAGGGCGGGGGCACTAGCACAGATACGCAGTATTTT	CAISEGGGTSTDTQYF